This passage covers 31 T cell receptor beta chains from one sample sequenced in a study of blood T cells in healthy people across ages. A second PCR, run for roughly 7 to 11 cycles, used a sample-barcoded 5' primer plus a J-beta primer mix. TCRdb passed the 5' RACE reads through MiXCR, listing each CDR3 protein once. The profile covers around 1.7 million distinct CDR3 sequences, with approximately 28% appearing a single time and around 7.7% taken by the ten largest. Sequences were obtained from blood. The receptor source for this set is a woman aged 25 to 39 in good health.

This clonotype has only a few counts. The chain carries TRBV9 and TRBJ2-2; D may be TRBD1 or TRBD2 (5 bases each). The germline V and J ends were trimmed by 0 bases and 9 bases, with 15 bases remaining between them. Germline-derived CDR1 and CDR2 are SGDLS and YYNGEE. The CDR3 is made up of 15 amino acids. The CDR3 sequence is CASSVATWGNRELFF. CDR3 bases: TGTGCCAGCAGCGTAGCTACGTGGGGGAATAGGGAGCTGTTTTTT.

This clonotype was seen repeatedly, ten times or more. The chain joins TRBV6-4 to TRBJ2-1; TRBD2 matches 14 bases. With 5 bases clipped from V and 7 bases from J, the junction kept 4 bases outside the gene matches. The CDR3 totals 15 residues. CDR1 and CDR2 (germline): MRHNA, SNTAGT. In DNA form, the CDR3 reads TGTGCCAGCAGTCGGACTAGCGGGAGGTTTAATGAGCAGTTCTTC. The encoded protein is CASSRTSGRFNEQFF.

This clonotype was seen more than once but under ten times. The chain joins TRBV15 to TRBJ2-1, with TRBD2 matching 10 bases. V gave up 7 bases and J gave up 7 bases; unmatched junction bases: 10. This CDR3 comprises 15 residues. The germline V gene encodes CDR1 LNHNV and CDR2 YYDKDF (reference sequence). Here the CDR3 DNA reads TGTGCCACCACCGACCGGCTAGCGGGAGTTAATGAGCAGTTCTTC. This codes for CATTDRLAGVNEQFF.

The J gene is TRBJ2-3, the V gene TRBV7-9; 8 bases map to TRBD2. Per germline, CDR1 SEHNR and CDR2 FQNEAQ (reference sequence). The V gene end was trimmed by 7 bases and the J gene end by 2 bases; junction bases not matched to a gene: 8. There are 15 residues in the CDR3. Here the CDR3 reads CASTQLAVDTDTQYF. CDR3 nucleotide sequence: TGTGCCAGCACCCAACTAGCGGTGGACACAGATACGCAGTATTTT.

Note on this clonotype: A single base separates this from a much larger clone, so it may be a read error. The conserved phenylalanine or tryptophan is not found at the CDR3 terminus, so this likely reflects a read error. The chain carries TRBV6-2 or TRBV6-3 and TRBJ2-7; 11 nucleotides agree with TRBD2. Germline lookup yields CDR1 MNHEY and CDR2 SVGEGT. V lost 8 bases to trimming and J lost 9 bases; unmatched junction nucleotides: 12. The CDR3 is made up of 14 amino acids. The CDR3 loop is CASQLGLAVLGQYY. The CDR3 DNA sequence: TGTGCCAGCCAGCTGGGACTAGCGGTTCTAGGGCAGTACTAC.

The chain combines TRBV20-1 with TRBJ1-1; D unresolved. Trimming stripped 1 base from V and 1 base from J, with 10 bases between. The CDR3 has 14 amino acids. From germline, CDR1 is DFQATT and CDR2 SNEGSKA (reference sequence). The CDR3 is CSARAGLSNTEAFF. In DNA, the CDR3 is TGCAGTGCTAGAGCGGGCCTCTCGAACACTGAAGCTTTCTTT.

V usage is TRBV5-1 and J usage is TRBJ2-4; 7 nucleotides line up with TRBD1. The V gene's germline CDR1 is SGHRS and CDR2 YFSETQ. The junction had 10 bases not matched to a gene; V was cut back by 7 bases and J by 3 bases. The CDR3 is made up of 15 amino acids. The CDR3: CASADRVMGKNIQYF. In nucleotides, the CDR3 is TGCGCCAGCGCCGACAGGGTGATGGGCAAAAACATTCAGTACTTC.

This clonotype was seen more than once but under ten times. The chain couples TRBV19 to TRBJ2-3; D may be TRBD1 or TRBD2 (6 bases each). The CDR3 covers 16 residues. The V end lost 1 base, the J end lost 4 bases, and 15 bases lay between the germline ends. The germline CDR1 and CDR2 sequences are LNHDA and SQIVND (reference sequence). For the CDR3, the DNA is TGTGCCAGTAGTATAGGGGCGGGACATCTGGCAGATACGCAGTATTTT. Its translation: CASSIGAGHLADTQYF. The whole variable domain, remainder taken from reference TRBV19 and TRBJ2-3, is DGGITQSPKYLFRKEGQNVTLSCEQNLNHDAMYWYRQDPGQGLRLIYYSQIVNDFQKGDIAEGYSVSREKKESFPLTVTSAQKNPTAFYLCASSIGAGHLADTQYFGPGTRLTVL.

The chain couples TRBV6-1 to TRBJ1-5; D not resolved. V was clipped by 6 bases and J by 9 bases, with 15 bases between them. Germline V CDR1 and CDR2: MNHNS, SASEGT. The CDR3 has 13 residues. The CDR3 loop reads CASRSPLDGPQHF. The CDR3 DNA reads TGTGCCAGCAGGTCCCCACTAGACGGGCCCCAGCATTTT.

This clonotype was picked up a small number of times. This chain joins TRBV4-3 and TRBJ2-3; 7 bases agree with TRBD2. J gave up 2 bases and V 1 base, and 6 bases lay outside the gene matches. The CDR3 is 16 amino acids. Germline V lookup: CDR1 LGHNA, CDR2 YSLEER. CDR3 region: CASSQVGGGNTDTQYF. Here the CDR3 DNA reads TGCGCCAGCAGCCAAGTTGGGGGAGGGAACACAGATACGCAGTATTTT.

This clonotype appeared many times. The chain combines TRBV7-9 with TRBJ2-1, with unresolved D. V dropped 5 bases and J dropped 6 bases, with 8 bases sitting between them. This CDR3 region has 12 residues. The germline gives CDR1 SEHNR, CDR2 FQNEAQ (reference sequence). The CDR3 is CASSPLSNEQFF. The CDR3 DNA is TGTGCCAGCAGCCCCCTAAGCAATGAGCAGTTCTTC.

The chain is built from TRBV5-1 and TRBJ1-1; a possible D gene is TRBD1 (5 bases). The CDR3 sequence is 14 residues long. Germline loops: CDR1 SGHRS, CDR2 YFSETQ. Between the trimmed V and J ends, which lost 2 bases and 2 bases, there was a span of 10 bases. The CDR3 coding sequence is TGCGCCAGCAGCTTTTCAGGGAGAAACACTGAAGCTTTCTTT. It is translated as CASSFSGRNTEAFF.

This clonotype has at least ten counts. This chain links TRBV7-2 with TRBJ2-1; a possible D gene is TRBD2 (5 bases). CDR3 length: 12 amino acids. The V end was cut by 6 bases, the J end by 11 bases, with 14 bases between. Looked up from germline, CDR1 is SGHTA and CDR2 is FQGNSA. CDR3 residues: CASSIAKPKQFF. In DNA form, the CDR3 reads TGTGCCAGCAGTATAGCGAAGCCAAAGCAGTTCTTC.

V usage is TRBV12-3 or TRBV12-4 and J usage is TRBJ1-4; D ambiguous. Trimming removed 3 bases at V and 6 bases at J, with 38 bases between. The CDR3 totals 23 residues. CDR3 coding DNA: TGTGCCAGCAGTTTTGGTGTCCCTCCGTTCGGAAAGGATCTCCAAGAAGTTCATGAAAAACTGTTTTTT. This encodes CASSFGVPPFGKDLQEVHEKLFF.

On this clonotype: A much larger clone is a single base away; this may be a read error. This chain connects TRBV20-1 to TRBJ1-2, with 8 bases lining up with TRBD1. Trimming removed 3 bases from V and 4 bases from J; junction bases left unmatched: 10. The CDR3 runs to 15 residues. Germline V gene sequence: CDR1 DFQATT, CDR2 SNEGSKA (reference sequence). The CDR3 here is CSARRGRGRGYGYTF. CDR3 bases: TGCAGTGCTAGGAGAGGCAGGGGGCGCGGCTATGGCTACACCTTC.

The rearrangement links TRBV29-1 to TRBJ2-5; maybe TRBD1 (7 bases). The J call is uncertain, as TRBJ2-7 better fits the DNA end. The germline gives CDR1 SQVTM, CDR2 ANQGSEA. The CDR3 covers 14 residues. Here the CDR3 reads CSVERAGGSNEQYF. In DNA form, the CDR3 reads TGCAGCGTTGAGCGGGCAGGGGGGAGCAACGAGCAGTACTTC.

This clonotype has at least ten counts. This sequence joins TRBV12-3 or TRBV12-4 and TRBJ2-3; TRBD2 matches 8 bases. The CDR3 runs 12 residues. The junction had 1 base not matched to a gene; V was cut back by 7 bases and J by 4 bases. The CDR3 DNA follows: TGTGCCAGCACTAGCGGGTCAGATACGCAGTATTTT. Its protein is CASTSGSDTQYF.

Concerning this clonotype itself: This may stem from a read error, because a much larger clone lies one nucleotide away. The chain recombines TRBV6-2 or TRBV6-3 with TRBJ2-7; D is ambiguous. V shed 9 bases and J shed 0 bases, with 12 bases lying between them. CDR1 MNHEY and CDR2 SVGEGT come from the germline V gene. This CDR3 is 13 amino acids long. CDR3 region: CASGLSCSYEQYF. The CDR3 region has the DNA TGTGCCAGTGGGTTATCCTGCTCCTACGAGCAGTACTTC.

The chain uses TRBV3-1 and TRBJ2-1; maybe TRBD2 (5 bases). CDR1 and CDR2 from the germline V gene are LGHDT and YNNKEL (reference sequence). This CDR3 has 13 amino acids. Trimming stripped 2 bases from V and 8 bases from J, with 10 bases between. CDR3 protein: CASSQSHGDEQFF. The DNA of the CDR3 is TGTGCCAGCAGCCAAAGTCACGGGGATGAGCAGTTCTTC.

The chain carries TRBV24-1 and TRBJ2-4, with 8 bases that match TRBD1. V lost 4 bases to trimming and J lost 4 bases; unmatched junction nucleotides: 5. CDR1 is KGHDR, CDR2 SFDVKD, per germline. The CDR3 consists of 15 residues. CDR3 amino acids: CATSEFRTGKNIQYF. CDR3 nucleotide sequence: TGTGCCACCAGTGAATTTCGGACAGGGAAAAACATTCAGTACTTC.

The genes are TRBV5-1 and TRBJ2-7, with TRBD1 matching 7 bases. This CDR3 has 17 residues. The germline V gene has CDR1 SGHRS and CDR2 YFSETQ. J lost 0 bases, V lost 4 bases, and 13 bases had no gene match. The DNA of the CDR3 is TGCGCCAGCAGCCACTTTACCGGGACAGCGATCTCCTACGAGCAGTACTTC. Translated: CASSHFTGTAISYEQYF.

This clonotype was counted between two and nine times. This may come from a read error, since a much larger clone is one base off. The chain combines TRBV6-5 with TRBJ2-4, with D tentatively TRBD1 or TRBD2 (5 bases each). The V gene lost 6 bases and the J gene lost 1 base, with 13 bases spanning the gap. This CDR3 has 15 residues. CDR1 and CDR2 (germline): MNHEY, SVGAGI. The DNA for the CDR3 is TGTGCCAGCAGCCAACGGGGACGGGCCAAAAACATTCAGTACTTC. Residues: CASSQRGRAKNIQYF.

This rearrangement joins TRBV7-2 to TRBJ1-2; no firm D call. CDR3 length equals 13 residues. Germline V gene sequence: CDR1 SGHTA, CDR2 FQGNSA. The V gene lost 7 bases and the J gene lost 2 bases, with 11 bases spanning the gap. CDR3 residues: CASNFARNYGYTF. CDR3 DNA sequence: TGTGCCAGCAACTTCGCCCGAAACTATGGCTACACCTTC.

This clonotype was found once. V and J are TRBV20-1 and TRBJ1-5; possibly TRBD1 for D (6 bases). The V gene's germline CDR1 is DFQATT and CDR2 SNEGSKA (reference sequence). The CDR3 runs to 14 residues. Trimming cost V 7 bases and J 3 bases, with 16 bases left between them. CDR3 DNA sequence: TGCAGTGTTATACAGGGAGCCAACAATCAGCCCCAGCATTTT. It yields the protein CSVIQGANNQPQHF.

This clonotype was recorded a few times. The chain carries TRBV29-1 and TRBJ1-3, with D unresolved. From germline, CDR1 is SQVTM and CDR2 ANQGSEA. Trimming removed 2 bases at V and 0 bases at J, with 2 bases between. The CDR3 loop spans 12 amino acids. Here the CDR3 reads CSVESSGNTIYF. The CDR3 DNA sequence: TGCAGCGTTGAAAGCTCTGGAAACACCATATATTTT.

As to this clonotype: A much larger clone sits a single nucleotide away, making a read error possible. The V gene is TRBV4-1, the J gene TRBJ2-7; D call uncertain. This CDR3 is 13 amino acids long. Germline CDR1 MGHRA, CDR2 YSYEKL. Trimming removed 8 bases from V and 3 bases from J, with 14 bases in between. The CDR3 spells CASRDQDVYEQYF. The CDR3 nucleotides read TGCGCCAGCCGAGATCAGGACGTCTACGAGCAGTACTTC.

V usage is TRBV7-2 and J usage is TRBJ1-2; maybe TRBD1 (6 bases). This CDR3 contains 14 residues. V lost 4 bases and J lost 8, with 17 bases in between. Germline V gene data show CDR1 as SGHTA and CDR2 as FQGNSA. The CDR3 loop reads CASSSRGGDMGYTF. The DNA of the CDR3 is TGTGCCAGCAGCTCAAGGGGGGGGGATATGGGCTACACCTTC. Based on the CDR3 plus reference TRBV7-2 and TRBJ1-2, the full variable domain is GAGVSQSPSNKVTEKGKDVELRCDPISGHTALYWYRQSLGQGLEFLIYFQGNSAPDKSGLPSDRFSAERTGGSVSTLTIQRTQQEDSAVYLCASSSRGGDMGYTFGSGTRLTVV.

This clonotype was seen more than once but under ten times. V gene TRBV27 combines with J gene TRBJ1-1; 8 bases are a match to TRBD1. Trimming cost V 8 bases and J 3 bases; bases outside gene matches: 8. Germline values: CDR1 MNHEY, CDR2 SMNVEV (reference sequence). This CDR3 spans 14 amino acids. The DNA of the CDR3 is TGTGCCAGCGGGAAGCAGGGGGCGGACACTGAAGCTTTCTTT. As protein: CASGKQGADTEAFF.

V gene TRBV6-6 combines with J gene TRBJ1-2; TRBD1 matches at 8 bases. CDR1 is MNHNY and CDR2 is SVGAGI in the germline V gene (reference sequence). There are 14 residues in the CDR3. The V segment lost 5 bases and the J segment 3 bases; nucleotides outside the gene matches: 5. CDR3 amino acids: CASSDQTGDYGYTF. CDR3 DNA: TGTGCCAGCAGTGACCAGACAGGGGACTATGGCTACACCTTC.

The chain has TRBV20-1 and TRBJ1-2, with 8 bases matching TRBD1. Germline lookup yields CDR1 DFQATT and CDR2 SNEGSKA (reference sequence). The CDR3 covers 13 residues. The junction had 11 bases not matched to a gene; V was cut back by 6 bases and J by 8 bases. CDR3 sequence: CSAGTTGGWGYTF. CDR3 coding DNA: TGCAGTGCGGGTACCACAGGGGGATGGGGCTACACCTTC.

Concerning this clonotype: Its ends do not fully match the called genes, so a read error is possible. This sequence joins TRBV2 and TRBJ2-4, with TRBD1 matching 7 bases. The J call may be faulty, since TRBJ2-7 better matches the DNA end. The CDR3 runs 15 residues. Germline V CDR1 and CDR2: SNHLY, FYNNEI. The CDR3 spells CVSRISWGRGFEQYF. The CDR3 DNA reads TGTGTCAGCAGGATCTCGTGGGGCAGGGGGTTCGAGCAGTACTTC.